A single sample gave rise to the 3 T cell receptor beta chains below, sequenced in a study of graft-versus-host responses after intestinal transplantation. Clones were sequenced by immunoSEQ multiplex PCR, and TCRdb holds only the in-frame ones, with some missing. There are about 81,000 clones in the sample; approximately 89% occur only once, and 0.3% to 0.35% lies in the top ten. These receptors are not linked to any known antigen. Source: unstimulated CD4+ T cells sorted from spleen or lymph node cells, taken before transplant. The receptors were gathered from a human donor who was the organ donor for an intestinal transplant.

This clone was picked up one time. V and J are TRBV2 and TRBJ2-7; 10 positions agree with TRBD2. Gene TRBJ2-5 matches the end of the DNA better, so the J call may be wrong. This CDR3 comprises 17 residues. Germline V lookup: CDR1 SNHLY, CDR2 FYNNEI. CDR3 DNA sequence: TGTGCCAGCAGTGAAGAGAGCCTAGCGGGGGCAGGGGAGACCCAGTACTTC. This translates into CASSEESLAGAGETQYF.

The chain recombines TRBV7-2 with TRBJ2-7; 12 bases match TRBD2. V was pared by 2 bases and J by 4 bases, with 3 bases of the junction left unmatched. The CDR3 length is 15 residues. Per germline, CDR1 SGHTA and CDR2 FQGNSA. The CDR3 nucleotides are TGTGCCAGCAGCTTAACTAGCGGGAGGTGGTACGAGCAGTACTTC. Its translation is CASSLTSGRWYEQYF.

This rearrangement joins TRBV6-1 to TRBJ2-7; D uncertain. The CDR3 runs 15 residues. V was pared by 0 bases and J by 0 bases, with 9 bases between. Germline V gives CDR1 MNHNS, CDR2 SASEGT. The CDR3 sequence is CASSEALRSSYEQYF. The CDR3 coding sequence is TGTGCCAGCAGTGAAGCTCTGCGGAGCTCCTACGAGCAGTACTTC.